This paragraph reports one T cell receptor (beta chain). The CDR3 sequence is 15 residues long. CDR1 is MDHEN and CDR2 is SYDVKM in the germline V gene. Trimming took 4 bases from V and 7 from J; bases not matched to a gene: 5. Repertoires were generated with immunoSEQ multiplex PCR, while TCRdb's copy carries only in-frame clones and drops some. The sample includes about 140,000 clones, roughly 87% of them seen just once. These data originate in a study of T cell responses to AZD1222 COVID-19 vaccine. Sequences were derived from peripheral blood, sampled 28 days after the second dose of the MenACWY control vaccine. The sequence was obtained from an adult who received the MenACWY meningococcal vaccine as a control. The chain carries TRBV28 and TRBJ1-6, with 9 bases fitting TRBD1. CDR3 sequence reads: CASSYEGQGNSPLHF. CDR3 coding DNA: TGTGCCAGCAGTTACGAGGGACAGGGCAATTCACCCCTCCACTTT.